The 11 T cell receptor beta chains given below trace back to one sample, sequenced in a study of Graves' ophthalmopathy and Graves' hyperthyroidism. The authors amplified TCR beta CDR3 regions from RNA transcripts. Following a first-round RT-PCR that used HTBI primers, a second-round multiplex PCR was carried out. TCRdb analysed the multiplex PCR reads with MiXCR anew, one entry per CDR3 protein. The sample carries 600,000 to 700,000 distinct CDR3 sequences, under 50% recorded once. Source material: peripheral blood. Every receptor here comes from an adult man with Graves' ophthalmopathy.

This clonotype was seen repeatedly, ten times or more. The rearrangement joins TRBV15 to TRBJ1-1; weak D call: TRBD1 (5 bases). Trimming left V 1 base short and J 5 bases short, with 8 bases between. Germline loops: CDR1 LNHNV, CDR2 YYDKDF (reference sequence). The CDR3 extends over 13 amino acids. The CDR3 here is CATSRAPGTEAFF. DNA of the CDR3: TGTGCCACCAGCAGAGCGCCAGGGACTGAAGCTTTCTTT.

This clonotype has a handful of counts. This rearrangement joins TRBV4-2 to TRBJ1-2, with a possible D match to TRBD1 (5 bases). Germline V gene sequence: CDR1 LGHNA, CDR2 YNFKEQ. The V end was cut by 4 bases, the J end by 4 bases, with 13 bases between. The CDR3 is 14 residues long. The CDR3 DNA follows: TGTGCCAGCAGCCCCAACACAGGCATCTATGGCTACACCTTC. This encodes CASSPNTGIYGYTF.

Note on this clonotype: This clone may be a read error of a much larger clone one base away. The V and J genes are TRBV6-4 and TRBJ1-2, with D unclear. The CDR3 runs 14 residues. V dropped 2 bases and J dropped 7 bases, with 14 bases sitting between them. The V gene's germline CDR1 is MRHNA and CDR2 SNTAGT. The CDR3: CASSDGRGGRGYTF. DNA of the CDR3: TGTGCCAGCAGTGACGGACGGGGAGGTCGTGGCTACACCTTC.

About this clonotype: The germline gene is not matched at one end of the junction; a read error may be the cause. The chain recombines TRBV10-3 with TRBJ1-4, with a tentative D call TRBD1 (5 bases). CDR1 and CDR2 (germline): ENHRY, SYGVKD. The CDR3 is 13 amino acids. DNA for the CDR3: TGTGCCATCAGTGAGTGGGGGGATGAAAAACTGTTCTTT. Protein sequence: CAISEWGDEKLFF.

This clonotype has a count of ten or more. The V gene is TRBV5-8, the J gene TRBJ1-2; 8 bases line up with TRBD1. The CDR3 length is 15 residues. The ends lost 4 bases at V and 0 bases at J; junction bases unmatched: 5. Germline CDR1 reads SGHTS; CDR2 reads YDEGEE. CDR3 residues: CASSVTGEANYGYTF. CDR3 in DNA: TGTGCCAGCAGCGTGACAGGGGAGGCTAACTATGGCTACACCTTC.

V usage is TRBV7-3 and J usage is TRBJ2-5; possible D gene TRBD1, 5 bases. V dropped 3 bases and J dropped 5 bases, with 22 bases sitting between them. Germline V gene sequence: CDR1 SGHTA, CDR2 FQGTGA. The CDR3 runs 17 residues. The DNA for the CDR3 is TGTGCCAGCAGCTTCCGGCAGGGTGAACAATCATGGGAGACCCAGTACTTC. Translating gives CASSFRQGEQSWETQYF.

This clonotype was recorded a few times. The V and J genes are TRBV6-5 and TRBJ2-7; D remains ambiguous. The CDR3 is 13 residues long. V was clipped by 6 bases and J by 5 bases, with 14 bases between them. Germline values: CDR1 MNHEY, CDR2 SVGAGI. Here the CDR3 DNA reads TGTGCCAGCAGAAGCCGACAAGGGCACGAGCAGTACTTC. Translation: CASRSRQGHEQYF.

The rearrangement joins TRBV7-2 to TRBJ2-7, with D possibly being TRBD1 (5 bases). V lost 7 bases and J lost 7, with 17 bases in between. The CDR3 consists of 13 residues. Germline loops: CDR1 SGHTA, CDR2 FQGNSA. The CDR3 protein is CASTDARGNEQYF. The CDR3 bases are TGTGCCAGCACCGACGCTAGGGGCAATGAGCAGTACTTC. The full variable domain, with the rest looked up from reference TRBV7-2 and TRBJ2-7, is GAGVSQSPSNKVTEKGKDVELRCDPISGHTALYWYRQSLGQGLEFLIYFQGNSAPDKSGLPSDRFSAERTGGSVSTLTIQRTQQEDSAVYLCASTDARGNEQYFGPGTRLTVT.

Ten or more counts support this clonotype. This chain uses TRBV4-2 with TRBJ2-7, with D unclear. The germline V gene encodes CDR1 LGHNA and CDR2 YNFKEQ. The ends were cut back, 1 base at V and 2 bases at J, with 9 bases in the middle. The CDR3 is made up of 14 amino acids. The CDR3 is CASSQATRAYEQYF. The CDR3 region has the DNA TGTGCCAGCAGCCAAGCGACGCGAGCCTACGAGCAGTACTTC.

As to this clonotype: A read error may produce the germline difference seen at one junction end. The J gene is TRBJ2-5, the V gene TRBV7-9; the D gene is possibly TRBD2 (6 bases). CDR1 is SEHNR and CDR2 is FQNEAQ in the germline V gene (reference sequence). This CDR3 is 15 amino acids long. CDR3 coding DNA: TGTGTCAGCAGCTCACCTGACACGTTTGGGGAGGCCCAGTACTTC. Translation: CVSSSPDTFGEAQYF.

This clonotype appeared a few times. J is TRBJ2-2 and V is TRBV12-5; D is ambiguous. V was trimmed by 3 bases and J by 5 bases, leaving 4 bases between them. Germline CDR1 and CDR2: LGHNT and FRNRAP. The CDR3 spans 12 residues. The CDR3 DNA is TGTGCTAGTGGTTTTGGAACCGGGGAGCTGTTTTTT. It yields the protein CASGFGTGELFF.